This T cell receptor (beta chain) was obtained from a study of blood T cell repertoires in COVID-19. Deletions cut 4 bases from V and 5 bases from J, with 24 bases between. CDR3 length: 18 amino acids. Germline V gene sequence: CDR1 KGHSH, CDR2 LQKENI. This table comes from immunoSEQ multiplex PCR, and its TCRdb copy is limited to in-frame clones, with some not included. The sample yields under 300,000 clones, about 88% seen once. The sequence was obtained from a woman in her 40s who had recovered from COVID-19. The chain joins TRBV18 to TRBJ2-4; a possible D gene is TRBD1 (8 bases). The specimen sequenced was peripheral blood. The CDR3 coding sequence is TGTGCCAGCTCACGGGGGGGCCGCGGACAGGGAGTACAAAACATTCAGTACTTC. Residues: CASSRGGRGQGVQNIQYF.